Ten or more counts support the clone carrying this T cell receptor beta chain. Its antigen is as yet unknown. The sample comes from a study of identical twins. The study, taken as a whole, reports: Invariant MAIT and iNKT cells could partly confound zero-insertion analyses. Out-of-frame alpha sequences common to twins exhibited a surplus of low generation probability.

Germline CDR1 LGHDT, CDR2 YNNKEL (reference sequence). CDR3 size: 18 residues. J was trimmed by 5 bases and V by 0 bases; bases with no gene match: 11. TCRdb itself ran the 5' RACE reads through MiXCR, one entry per CDR3 protein. The sample includes 550,000 to 700,000 distinct CDR3 sequences, 9% to 10% seen only once; the top ten take 2.5% to 3.5%. A further study also used this sample, focusing on yellow fever vaccine responses in identical twins. That source notes: Twins reportedly showed a vaccine T cell response that seemed partly convergent and partly personalized.

J is TRBJ2-3 and V is TRBV3-1; 10 bases are shared with TRBD2. The sequencing input was PBMCs. This clonotype was obtained from a woman under 30 in good health. CDR3 in amino acids: CASSQEFGLAGDRDTQYF. The CDR3 DNA reads TGTGCCAGCAGCCAAGAATTCGGGCTAGCGGGAGACAGAGATACGCAGTATTTT.